The table lists the clone carrying this T cell receptor beta chain with a count of one. The J segment lost 6 bases and the V segment lost 6 bases, leaving 4 bases of the junction unmatched. The CDR3 spans 13 residues. The data are from a study of blood T cell repertoires in COVID-19. Authors' analysis steps: Reference gene primer amplification in the assay estimated nucleated cell counts. Libraries were prepared by immunoSEQ multiplex PCR; TCRdb keeps only in-frame clonotypes and omits some of them. The V and J calls and clone size were taken over from that table, and D and trimming were inferred from the DNA. The sample shows about 35,000 clones, about 83% of them seen only once.

The chain combines TRBV12-3 or TRBV12-4 with TRBJ2-1; 8 nucleotides line up with TRBD2. The receptor was isolated from a man aged 50 or older with acute or convalescent COVID-19. Sequencing used peripheral blood. Here the CDR3 reads CASRTGTSNEQFF. In nucleotides, the CDR3 is TGTGCCAGCAGGACCGGGACTAGCAATGAGCAGTTCTTC.